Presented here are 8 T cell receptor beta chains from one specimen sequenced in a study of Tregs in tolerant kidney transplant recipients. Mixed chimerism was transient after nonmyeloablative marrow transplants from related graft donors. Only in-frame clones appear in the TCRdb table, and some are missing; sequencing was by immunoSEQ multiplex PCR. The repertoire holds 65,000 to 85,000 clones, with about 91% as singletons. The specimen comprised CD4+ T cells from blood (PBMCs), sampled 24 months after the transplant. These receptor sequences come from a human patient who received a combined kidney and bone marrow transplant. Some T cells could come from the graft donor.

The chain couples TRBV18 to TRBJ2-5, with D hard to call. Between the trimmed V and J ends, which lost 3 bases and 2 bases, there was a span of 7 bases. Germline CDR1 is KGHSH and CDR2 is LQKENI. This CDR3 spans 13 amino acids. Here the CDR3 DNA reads TGTGCCAGCTCACCGCTAATACAAGAGACCCAGTACTTC. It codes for CASSPLIQETQYF.

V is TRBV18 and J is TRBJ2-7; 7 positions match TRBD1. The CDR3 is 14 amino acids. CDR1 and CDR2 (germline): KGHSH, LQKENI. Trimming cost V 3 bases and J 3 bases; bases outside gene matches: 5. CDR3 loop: CASSPTTGDYEQYF. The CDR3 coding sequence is TGTGCCAGCTCACCCACTACAGGGGACTACGAGCAGTACTTC.

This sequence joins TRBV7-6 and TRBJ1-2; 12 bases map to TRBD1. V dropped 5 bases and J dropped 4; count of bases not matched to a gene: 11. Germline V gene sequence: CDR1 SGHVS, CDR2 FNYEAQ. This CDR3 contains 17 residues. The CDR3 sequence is CASSIRDRGRSIYGYTF. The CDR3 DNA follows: TGTGCCAGCAGCATCCGGGACAGGGGGCGTAGTATCTATGGCTACACCTTC.

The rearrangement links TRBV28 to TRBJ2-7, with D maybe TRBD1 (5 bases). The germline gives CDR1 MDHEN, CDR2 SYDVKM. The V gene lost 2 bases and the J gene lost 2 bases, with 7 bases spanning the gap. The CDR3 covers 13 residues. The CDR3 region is CASSLSRAYEQYF. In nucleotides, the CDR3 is TGTGCCAGCAGTTTAAGCAGGGCCTACGAGCAGTACTTC.

CDR3 region: CASRIGLAGSGTQYF. CDR3 coding DNA: TGTGCCAGCAGAATTGGACTAGCGGGGTCGGGGACCCAGTACTTC. This chain uses TRBV28 with TRBJ2-5; 12 bases map to TRBD2. CDR3 length: 15 amino acids. J lost 7 bases, V lost 6 bases, and 9 bases had no gene match. In germline, CDR1 is MDHEN, CDR2 SYDVKM.

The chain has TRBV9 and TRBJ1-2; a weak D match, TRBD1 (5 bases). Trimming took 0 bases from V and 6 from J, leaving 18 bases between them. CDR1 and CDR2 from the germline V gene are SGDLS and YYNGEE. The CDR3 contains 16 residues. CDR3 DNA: TGTGCCAGCAGCGTAGAATTAGGGGTTCTGGAGAATGGCTACACCTTC. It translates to CASSVELGVLENGYTF.

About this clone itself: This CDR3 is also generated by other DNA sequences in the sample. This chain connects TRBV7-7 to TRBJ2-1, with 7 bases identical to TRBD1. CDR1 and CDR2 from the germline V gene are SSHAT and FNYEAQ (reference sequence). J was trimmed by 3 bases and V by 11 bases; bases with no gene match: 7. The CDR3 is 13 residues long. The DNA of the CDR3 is TGTGCCTCCAGCCCAGGGGGCTACAATGAGCAGTTCTTC. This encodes CASSPGGYNEQFF.

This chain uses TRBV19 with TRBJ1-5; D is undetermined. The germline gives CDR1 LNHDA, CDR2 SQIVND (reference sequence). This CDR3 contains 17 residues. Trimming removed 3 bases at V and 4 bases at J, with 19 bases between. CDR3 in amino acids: CASSIDPGKRLNQPQHF. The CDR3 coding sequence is TGTGCCAGTAGTATTGACCCCGGGAAACGACTAAATCAGCCCCAGCATTTT.